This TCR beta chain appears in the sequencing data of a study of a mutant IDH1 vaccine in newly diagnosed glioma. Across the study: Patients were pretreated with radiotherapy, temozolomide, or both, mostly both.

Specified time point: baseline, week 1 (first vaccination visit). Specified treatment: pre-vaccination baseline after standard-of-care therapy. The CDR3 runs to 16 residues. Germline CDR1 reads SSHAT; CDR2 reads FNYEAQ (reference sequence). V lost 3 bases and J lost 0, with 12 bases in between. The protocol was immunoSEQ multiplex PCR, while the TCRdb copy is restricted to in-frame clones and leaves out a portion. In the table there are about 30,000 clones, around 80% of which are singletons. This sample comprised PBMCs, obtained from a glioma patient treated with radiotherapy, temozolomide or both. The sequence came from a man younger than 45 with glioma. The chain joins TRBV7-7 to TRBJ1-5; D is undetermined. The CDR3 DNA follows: TGTGCCAGCAGCTTGGGGTTGGACGATAGCAATCAGCCCCAGCATTTT. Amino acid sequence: CASSLGLDDSNQPQHF. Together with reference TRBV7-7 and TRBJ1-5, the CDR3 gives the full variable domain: GAGVSQSPRYKVTKRGQDVTLRCDPISSHATLYWYQQALGQGPEFLTYFNYEAQPDKSGLPSDRFSAERPEGSISTLTIQRTEQRDSAMYRCASSLGLDDSNQPQHFGDGTRLSIL.